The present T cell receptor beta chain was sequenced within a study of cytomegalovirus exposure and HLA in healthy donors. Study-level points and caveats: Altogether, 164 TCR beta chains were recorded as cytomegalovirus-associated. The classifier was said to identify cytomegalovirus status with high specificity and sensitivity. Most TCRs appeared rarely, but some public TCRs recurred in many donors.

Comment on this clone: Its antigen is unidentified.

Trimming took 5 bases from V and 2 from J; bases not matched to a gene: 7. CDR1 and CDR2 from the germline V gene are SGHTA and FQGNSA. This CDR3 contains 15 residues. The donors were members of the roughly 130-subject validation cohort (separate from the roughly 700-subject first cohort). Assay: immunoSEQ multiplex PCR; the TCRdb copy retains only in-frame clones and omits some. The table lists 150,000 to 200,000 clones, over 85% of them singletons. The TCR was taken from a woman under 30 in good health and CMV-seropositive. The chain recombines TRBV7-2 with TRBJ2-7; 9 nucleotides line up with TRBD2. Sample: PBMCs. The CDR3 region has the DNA TGTGCCAGCAGCGTCTCGACTAGCGGAACCTACGAGCAGTACTTC. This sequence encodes CASSVSTSGTYEQYF.